The clone carrying this T cell receptor beta chain turned up a few times. Its antigen is not identified. Each CDR3 protein gets one entry after TCRdb re-called the RT-PCR reads with MiXCR. The repertoire consists of more than 700,000 distinct CDR3 sequences, with 21% occurring once and the leading ten covering 10%. Germline CDR1 reads MNHEY; CDR2 reads SVGEGT. The CDR3 has 14 residues. Trimming took off 2 bases at V and 0 bases at J, with 7 bases between the two ends. This record belongs to a study of response to subunit inactivated influenza vaccine. Findings of the study overall: Authors proposed each seasonal influenza vaccination draws in few new T cells.

The source material was PBMCs from blood, sampled roughly 5 days after vaccination. V gene TRBV6-2 or TRBV6-3 combines with J gene TRBJ1-2, with D unresolved. This receptor was taken from a man aged 45-60 years who received an inactivated influenza vaccine. CDR3 bases: TGTGCCAGCAGTTACCGAGGGACTAACTATGGCTACACCTTC. It translates to CASSYRGTNYGYTF.